This TCR beta chain was identified during a study of T cell changes during pregnancy in multiple sclerosis (dated by TCRdb to about 2019). Regarding the research as a whole: The study examined how the T cell repertoire changed over the course of pregnancy in women with multiple sclerosis.

Library construction relied on the immunoSEQ multiplex PCR assay. Entries here come from immuneACCESS through TCRdb and include only in-frame sequences with V and J called. Some clones fail to appear in such tables; in the studies checked, an unresolved V gene covers under half of the shortfall, and the cause of the remainder is unknown. For this sample there are tens of thousands of clones; just under 95% appear just once. The biggest ten clones account for roughly 1% of the sample. Germline trimming amounts to 1 base on V and 7 bases on J, with 6 as the count of junction bases outside the gene matches. The germline V gene sets CDR1 to MGHRA and CDR2 to YSYEKL. The CDR3, from cysteine to phenylalanine, totals 14 residues. The read is trimmed to its CDR3 DNA, 42 bases read in frame from base 1. With regard to this clone: It lacks a known antigen. Base qualities are not provided; no much larger clone lies one nucleotide away.

The sequence joins TRBV4-1 to TRBJ1-2; 7 junctional bases match TRBD1. The TCR originated in a female donor with multiple sclerosis, enrolled in a pregnancy study. The material sequenced was peripheral blood, taken in the first trimester of pregnancy. The DNA sequence reads TGCGCCAGCAGCCAAGGACAGGGCATTGGTGGCTACACCTTC. Its translation is CASSQGQGIGGYTF.